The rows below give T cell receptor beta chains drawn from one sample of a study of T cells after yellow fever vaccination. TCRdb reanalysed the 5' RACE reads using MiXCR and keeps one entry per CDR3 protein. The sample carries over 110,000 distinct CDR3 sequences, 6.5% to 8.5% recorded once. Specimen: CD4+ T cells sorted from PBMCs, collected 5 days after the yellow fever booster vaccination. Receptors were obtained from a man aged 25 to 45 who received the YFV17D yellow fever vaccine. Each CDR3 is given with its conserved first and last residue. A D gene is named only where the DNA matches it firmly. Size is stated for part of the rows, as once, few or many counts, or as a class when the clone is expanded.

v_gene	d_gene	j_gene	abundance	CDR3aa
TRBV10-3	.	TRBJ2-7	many	CASRQDLEQYF
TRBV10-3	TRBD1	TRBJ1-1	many	CAIRATGENTEAFF
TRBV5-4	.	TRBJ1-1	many	CASSPESRGTEAFF
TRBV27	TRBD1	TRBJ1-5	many	CASRPQGAYQPQHF
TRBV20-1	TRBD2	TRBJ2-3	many	CSATLAGGSTDTQYF
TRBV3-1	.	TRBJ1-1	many	CASSQTVEKAFF
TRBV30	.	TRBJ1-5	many	CAWSVLNEDQPQHF
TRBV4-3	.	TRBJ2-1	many	CASSSVGNRVTNEQFF
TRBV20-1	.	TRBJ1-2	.	CSAKSRAGRPPNYGYTF
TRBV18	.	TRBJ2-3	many	CASSPRSGVRVTDTQYF
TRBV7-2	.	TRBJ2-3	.	CASSLALLRTDTQYF
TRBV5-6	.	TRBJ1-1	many	CASSLGGDGEAFF
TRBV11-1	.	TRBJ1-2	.	CASTRGPSSSYTF
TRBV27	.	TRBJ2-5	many	CASSPIEYQETQYF
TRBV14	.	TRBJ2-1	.	CASSPRGVEQFF
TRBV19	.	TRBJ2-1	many	CASSKVANEQFF
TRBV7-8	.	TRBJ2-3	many	CASSAARDTQYF
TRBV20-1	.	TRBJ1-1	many	CSARAGHGNTEAFF
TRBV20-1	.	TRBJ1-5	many	CSALDSSANQPQHF
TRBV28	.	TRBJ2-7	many	CASTLLQGQGEQYF
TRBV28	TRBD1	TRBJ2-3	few	CASSLLGTGTDTQYF
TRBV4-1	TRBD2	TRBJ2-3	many	CASSQREPSTDTQYF
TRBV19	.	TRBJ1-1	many	CASTVDGNFNTEAFF
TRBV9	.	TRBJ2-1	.	CASSPGAGTYNEQLF
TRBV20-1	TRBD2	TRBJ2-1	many	CSAITGLATYNEQFF
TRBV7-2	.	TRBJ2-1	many	CASSPVGVGEQFF